This T cell receptor (beta chain) was recorded in a study of control samples from healthy donors and cancer patients. Data came from immunoSEQ multiplex PCR; TCRdb stores just in-frame clones and leaves some out. The sample comprises some 140,000 clones, 85% to 95% of which are singletons, and approximately 6.1% rests with the top ten. This clone occurred once. The CDR3 spans 15 residues. After removal of 3 bases from V and 0 bases from J, the junction contained 7 bases not matched to a gene. The germline V gene has CDR1 GTSNPN and CDR2 SVGIG (reference sequence). The chain joins TRBV30 to TRBJ1-2; 7 positions match TRBD1. The specimen sequenced was blood. The sequence derives from a middle-aged man in good health. Here the CDR3 reads CAWRTAGGTNYGYTF. CDR3 nucleotide sequence: TGTGCCTGGAGGACGGCAGGGGGAACTAACTATGGCTACACCTTC.